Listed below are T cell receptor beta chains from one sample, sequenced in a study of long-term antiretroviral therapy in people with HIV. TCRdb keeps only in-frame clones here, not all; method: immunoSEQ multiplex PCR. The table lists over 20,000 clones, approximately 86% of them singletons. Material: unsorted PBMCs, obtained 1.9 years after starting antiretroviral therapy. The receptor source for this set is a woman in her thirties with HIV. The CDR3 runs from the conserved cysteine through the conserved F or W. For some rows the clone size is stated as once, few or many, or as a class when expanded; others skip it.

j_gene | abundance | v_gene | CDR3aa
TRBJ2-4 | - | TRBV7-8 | CASSPGQGPTAKNIQYF
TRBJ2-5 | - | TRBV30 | CAGGEGFAETQYF
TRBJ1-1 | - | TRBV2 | CASSHGDMPEAFF
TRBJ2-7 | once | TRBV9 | CASSVGSTQGEQYF
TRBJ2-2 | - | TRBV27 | CASSLRPYPGELFF
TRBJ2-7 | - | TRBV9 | CASSVGGQGYEQYF
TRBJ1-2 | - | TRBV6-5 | CASSYLATGVYGYTF
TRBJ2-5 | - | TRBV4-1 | CASSQDGGGPGAQYF
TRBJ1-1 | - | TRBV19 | CASSIGGSDTEAFF
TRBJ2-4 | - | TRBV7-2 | CASSPAVIGGNIQYF
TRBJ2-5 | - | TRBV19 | CASSIWGADETQYF
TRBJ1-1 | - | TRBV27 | CASSSTGVPRAFF
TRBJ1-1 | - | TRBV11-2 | CASSLRSAVWFTEAFF
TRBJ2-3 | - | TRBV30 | CAWSPGTDTQYF
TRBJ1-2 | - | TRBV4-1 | CASWTLDYGYTF
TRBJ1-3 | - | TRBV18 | CASSPPGVRGLSGNTIYF
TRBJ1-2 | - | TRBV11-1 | CASSEGTGNMIDGYTF
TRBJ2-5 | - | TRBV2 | CASRRDEETQYF
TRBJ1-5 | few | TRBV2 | CASSEGASNQPQHF
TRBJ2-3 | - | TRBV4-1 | CASSQLSLAGRASTDTQYF
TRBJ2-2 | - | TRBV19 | CASSIKGTGELFF
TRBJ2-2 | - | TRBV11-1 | CASSRDPAATGELFF
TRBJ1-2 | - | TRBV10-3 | CAISAPGQVKYGYTF
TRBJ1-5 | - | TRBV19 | CASRKGNQPQHF
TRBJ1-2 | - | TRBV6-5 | CASSSGGSNVGYTF
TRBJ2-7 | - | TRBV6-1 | CATYPSRDEQYF
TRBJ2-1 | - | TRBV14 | CASSQLSSRHNEQFF
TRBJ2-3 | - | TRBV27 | CASSLTALTDTQYF
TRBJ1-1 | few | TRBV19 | CASRTGQATPLNTEAFF
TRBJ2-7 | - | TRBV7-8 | CASSPQSNPAYEQYF
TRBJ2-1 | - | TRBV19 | CASSTGLAGQQFF
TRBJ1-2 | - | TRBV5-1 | CASSLGGSQGQGYGYTF
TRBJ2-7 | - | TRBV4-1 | CASSQDHRNPYEQYF
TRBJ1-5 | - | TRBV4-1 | CASSQPGGNQPQHF
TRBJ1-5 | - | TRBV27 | CASSLQVFGQPQHF
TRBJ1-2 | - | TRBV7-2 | CASSLADGPNYGYTF
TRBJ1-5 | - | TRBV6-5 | CASLQGPNQPQHF
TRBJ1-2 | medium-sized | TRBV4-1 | CASSHPGQGDYGYTF
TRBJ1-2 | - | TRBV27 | CASSPGGGGGGYTF
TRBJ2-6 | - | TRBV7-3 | CASTIAGGPGANVLTF
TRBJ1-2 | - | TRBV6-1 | CASSSLDRVQYGYTF
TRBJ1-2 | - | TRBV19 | CASSRGAPLDGYTF
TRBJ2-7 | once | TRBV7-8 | CASSQSGLYYEQYF
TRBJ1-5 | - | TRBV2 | CASSEMGQGVQPQHF
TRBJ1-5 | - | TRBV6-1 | CASSEGGFRGERQPQHF
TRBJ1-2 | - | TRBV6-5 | CASSYTGGGGYTF
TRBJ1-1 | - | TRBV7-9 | CASSFGTLEGWNTEAFF
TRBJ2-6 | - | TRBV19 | CASSMMGPGGANVLTF
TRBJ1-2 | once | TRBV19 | CASSLNGYGYTF
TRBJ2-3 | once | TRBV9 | CASSAPPHTQYF
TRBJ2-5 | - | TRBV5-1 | CASSVLAGEETQYF
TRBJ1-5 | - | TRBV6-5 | CASSGAGGQPQHF